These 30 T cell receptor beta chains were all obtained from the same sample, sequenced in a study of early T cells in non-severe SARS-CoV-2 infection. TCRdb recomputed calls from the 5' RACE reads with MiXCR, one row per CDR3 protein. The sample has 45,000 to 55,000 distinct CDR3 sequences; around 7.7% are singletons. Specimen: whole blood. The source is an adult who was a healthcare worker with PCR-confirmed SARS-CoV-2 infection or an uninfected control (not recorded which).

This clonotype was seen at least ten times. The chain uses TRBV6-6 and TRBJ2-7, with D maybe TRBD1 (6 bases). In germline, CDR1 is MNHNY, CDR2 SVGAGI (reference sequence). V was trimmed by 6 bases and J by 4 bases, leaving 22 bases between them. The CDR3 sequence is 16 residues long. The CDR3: CASSHTPGTPQYEQYF. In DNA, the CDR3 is TGTGCCAGCAGCCACACCCCGGGGACACCTCAATACGAGCAGTACTTC.

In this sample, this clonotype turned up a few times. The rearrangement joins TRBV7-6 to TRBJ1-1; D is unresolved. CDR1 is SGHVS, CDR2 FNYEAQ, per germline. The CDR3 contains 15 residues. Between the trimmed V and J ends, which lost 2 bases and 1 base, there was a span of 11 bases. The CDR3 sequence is CASSLTGRGNTEAFF. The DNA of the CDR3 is TGTGCCAGCAGCTTAACCGGGCGAGGGAACACTGAAGCTTTCTTT.

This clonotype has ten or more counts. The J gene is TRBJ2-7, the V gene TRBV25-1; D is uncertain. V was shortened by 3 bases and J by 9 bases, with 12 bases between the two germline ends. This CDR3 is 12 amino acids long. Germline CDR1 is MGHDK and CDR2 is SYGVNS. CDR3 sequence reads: CASSDPQFWQYF. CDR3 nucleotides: TGTGCCAGCAGTGATCCACAGTTCTGGCAGTACTTC.

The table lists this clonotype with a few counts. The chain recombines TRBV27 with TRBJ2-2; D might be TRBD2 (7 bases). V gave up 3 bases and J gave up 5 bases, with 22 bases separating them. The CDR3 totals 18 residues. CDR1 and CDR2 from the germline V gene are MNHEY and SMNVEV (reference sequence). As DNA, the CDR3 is TGTGCCAGCAGTTTTGCCCATGGGCGGGGGCGCGGGACCGGGGAGCTGTTTTTT. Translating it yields CASSFAHGRGRGTGELFF.

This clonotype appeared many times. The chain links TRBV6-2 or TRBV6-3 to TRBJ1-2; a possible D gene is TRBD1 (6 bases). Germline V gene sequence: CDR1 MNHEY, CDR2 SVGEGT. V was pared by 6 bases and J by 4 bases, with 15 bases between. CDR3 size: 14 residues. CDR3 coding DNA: TGTGCCAGCAGCATCAGGGGCGCGCTCTATGGCTACACCTTC. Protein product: CASSIRGALYGYTF.

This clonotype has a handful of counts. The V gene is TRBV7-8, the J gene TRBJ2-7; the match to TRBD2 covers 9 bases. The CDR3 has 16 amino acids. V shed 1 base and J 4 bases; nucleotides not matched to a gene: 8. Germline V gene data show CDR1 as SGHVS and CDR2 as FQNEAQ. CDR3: CASSLVRLAGIYEQYF. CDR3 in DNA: TGTGCCAGCAGCTTAGTTCGCCTAGCGGGGATATACGAGCAGTACTTC.

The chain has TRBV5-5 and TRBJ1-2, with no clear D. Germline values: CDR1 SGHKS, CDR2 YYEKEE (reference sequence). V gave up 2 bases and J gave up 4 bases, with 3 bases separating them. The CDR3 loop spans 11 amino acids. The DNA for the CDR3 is TGTGCCAGCAGCTTTTCCTATGGCTACACCTTC. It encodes CASSFSYGYTF.

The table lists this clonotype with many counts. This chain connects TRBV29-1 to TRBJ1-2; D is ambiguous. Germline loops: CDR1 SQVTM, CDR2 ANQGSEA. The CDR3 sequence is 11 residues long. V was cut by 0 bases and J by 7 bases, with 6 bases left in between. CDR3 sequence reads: CSVEDIGGYTF. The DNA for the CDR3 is TGCAGCGTTGAAGATATTGGTGGCTACACCTTC.

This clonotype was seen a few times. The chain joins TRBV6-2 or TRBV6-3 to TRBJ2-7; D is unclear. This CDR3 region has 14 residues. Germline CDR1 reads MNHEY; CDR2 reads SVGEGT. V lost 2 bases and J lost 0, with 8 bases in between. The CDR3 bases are TGTGCCAGCAGTTACGGGTTTAGCTCCTACGAGCAGTACTTC. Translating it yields CASSYGFSSYEQYF.

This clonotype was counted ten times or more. The CDR3 reads CASSPGGYMSNQPQHF. The DNA of the CDR3 is TGTGCCAGCAGCCCCGGAGGGTATATGAGCAATCAGCCCCAGCATTTT. This chain links TRBV2 with TRBJ1-5; D is unclear. Germline CDR1 reads SNHLY; CDR2 reads FYNNEI. V shed 6 bases and J shed 1 base, with 16 bases lying between them. The CDR3 loop spans 16 amino acids.

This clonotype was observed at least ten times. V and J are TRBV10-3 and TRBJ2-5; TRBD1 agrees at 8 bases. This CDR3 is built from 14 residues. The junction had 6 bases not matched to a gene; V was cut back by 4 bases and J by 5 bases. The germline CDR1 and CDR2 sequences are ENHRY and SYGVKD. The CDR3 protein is CAISASTGEETQYF. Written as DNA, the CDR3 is TGTGCCATCAGTGCCTCGACAGGGGAGGAGACCCAGTACTTC.

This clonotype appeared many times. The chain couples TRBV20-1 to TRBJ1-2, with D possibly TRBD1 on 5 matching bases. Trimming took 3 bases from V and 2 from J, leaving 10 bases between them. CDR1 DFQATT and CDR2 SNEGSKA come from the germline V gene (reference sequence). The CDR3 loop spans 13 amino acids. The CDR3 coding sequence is TGCAGTGCTAGTCTCAGGGCCAACTATGGCTACACCTTC. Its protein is CSASLRANYGYTF.

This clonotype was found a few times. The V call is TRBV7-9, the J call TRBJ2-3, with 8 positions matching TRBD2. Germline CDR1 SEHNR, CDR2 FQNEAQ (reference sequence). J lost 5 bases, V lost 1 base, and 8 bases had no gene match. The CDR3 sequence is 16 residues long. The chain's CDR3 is CASSLGTGTRGDTQYF. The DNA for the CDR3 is TGTGCCAGCAGCTTAGGAACCGGGACTAGAGGAGATACGCAGTATTTT.

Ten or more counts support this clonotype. CDR3 residues: CSASRGYEQFF. CDR3 nucleotides: TGCAGTGCTAGCCGGGGGTATGAGCAGTTCTTC. V and J are TRBV20-1 and TRBJ2-1, with D possibly matching TRBD2 (6 bases). The germline gives CDR1 DFQATT, CDR2 SNEGSKA (reference sequence). Between the trimmed V and J ends, which lost 3 bases and 8 bases, there was a span of 8 bases. The length of the CDR3 is 11 residues.

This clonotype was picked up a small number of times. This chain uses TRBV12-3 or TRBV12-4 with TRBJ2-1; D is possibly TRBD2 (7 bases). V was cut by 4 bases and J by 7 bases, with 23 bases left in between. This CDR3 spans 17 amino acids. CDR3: CASSSAGAPFPGNEQFF. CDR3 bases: TGTGCCAGCAGTTCGGCGGGGGCCCCCTTCCCAGGAAATGAGCAGTTCTTC.

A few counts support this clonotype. The CDR3 nucleotides read TGTGCCAGCGCACTTTTTGCTAGCGGGGTCTACGAGCAGTACTTC. This gives the protein CASALFASGVYEQYF. The chain is built from TRBV12-3 or TRBV12-4 and TRBJ2-7, with 9 bases aligning to TRBD2. The CDR3 length is 15 residues. Trimming removed 8 bases from V and 3 bases from J; junction bases left unmatched: 11.

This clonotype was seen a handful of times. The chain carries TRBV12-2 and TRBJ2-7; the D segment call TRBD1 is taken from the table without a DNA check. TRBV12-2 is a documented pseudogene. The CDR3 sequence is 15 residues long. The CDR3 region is CASRLEGGGTYEQYF. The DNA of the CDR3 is TGTGCAAGTCGCTTAGAGGGCGGGGGTACCTACGAGCAGTACTTC.

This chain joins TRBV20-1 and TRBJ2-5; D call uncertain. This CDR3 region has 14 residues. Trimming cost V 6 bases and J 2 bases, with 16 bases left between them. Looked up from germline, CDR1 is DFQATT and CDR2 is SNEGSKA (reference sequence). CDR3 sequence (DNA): TGCAGTGCCAAGGATGAAACTCCTCAAGAGACCCAGTACTTC. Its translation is CSAKDETPQETQYF.

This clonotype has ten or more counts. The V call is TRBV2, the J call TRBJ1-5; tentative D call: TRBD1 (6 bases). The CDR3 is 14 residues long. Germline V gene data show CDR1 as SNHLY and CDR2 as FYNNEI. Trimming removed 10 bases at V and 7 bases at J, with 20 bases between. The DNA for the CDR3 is TGTGCCACCCAGGGGCAGGGGAGTAGACAGCCCCAGCATTTT. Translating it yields CATQGQGSRQPQHF.

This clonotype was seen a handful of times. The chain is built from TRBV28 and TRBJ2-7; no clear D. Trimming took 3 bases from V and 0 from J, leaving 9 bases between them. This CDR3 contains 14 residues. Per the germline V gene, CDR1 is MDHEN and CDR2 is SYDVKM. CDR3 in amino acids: CASSFMDRSYEQYF. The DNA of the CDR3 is TGTGCCAGCAGTTTTATGGACCGCTCCTACGAGCAGTACTTC.

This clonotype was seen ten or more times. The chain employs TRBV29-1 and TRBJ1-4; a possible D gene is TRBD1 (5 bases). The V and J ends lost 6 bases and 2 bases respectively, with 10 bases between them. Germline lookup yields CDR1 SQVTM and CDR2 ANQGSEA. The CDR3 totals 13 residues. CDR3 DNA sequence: TGCAGCGTCATCGGGACGACTAATGAAAAACTGTTTTTT. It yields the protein CSVIGTTNEKLFF. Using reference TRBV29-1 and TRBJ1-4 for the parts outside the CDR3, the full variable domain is SAVISQKPSRDICQRGTSLTIQCQVDSQVTMMFWYRQQPGQSLTLIATANQGSEATYESGFVIDKFPISRPNLTFSTLTVSNMSPEDSSIYLCSVIGTTNEKLFFGSGTQLSVL.

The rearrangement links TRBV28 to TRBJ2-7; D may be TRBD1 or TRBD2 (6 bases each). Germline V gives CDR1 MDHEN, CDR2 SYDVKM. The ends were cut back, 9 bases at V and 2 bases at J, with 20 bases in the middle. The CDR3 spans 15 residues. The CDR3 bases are TGTGCCAGTAATTCAAGGGGGGTCACTACCTACGAGCAGTACTTC. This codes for CASNSRGVTTYEQYF.

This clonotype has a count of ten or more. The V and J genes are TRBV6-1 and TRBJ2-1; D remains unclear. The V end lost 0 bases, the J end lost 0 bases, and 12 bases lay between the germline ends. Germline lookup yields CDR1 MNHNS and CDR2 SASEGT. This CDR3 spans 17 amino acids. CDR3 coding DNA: TGTGCCAGCAGTGAAGCGGGGTTTCACACCTCCTACAATGAGCAGTTCTTC. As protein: CASSEAGFHTSYNEQFF.

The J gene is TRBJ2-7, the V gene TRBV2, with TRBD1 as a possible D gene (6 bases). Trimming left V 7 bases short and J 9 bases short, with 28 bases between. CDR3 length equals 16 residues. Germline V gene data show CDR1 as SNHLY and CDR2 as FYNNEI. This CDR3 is CASTDFGAKGTTGQYF. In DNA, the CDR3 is TGTGCCAGCACCGACTTTGGGGCCAAGGGGACAACCGGGCAGTACTTC.

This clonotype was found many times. The CDR3 reads CASKGPFYGYTF. For the CDR3, the DNA is TGCGCCAGCAAAGGACCGTTCTATGGCTACACCTTC. The rearrangement uses TRBV5-1 and TRBJ1-2; D remains unclear. The CDR3 length is 12 residues. Germline-derived CDR1 and CDR2 are SGHRS and YFSETQ. The V and J ends lost 6 bases and 4 bases respectively, with 10 bases between them.

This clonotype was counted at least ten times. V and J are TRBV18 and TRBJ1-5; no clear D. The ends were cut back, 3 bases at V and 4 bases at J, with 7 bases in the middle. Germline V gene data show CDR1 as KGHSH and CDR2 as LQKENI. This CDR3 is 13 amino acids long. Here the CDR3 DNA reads TGTGCCAGCTCACCGTCCGGGAATCAGCCCCAGCATTTT. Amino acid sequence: CASSPSGNQPQHF.

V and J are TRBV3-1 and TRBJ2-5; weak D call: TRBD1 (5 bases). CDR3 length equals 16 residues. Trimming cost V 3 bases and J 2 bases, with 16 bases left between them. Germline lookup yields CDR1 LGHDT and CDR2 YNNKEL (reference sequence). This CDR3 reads CASSHNFGSGQETQYF. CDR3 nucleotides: TGTGCCAGCAGCCACAATTTTGGGTCAGGGCAAGAGACCCAGTACTTC.

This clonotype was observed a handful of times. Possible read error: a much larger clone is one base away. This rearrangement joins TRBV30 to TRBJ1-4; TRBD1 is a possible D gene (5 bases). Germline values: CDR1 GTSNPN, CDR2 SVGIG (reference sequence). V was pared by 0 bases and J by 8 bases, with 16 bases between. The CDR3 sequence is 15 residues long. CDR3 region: CAWSVVRGSREKLFF. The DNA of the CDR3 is TGTGCCTGGAGTGTCGTTCGGGGGTCAAGGGAAAAACTGTTTTTT.

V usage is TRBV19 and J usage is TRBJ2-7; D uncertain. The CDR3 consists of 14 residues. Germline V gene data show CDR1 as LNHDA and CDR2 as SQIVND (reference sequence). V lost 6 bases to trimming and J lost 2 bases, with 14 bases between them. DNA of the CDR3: TGTGCCAGTAGCTTGGCCCCGGGCACCTACGAGCAGTACTTC. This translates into CASSLAPGTYEQYF.

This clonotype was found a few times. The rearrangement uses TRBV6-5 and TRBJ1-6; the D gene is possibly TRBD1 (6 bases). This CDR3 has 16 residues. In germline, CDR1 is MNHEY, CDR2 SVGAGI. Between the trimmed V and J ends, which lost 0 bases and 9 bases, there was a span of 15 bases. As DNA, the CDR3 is TGTGCCAGCAGTTACTCAAAAACAGGGTCTGGTTCACCCCTCCACTTT. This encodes CASSYSKTGSGSPLHF.